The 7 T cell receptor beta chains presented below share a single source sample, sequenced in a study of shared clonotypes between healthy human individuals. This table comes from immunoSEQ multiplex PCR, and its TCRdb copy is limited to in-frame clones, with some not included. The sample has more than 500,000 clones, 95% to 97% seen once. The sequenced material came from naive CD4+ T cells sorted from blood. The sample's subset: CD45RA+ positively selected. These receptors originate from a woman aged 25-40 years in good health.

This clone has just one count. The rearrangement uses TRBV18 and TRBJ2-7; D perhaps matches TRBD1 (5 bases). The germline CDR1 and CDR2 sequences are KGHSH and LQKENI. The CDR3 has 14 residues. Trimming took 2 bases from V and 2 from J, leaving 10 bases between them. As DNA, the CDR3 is TGTGCCAGCTCACCAAGGGGCGATACCTACGAGCAGTACTTC. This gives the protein CASSPRGDTYEQYF.

This chain's CDR3 is CASSWGSNQPQHF. The CDR3 DNA reads TGTGCCAGTAGTTGGGGTAGCAATCAGCCCCAGCATTTT. The rearrangement uses TRBV19 and TRBJ1-5; D gene uncertain. The CDR3 is made up of 13 amino acids. The ends were cut back, 5 bases at V and 0 bases at J, with 5 bases in the middle. Germline V gives CDR1 LNHDA, CDR2 SQIVND (reference sequence).

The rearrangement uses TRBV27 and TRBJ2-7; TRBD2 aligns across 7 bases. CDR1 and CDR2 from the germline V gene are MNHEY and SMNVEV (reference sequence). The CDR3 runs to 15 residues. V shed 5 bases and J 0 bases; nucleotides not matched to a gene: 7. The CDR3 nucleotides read TGTGCCAGCAGTGGAAGGACTAGATACTCCTACGAGCAGTACTTC. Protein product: CASSGRTRYSYEQYF.

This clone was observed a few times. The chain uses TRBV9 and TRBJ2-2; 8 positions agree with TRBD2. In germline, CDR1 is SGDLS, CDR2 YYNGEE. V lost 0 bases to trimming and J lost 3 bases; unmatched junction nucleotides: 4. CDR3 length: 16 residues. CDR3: CASSVGVTSDTGELFF. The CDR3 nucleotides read TGTGCCAGCAGCGTAGGGGTGACTAGCGACACCGGGGAGCTGTTTTTT.

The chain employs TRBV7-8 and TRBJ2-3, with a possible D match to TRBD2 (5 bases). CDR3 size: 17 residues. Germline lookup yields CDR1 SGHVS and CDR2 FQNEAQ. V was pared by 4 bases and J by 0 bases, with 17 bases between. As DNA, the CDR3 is TGTGCCAGCAGCTCTAGGAAACCCGGACTTAGCACAGATACGCAGTATTTT. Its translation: CASSSRKPGLSTDTQYF.

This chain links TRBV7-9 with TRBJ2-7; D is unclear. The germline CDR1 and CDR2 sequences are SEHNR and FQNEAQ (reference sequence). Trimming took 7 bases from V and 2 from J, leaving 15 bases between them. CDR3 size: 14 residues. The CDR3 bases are TGTGCCAGCAACCCCGGGTCAGATACCTACGAGCAGTACTTC. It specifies CASNPGSDTYEQYF.

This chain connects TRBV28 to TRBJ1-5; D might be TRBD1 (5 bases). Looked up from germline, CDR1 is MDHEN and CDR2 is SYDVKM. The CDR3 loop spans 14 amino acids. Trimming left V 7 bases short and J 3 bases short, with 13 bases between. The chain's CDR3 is CASIKGADNQPQHF. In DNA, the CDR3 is TGTGCCAGCATAAAAGGGGCGGACAATCAGCCCCAGCATTTT.